The 32 T cell receptor beta chains below all came from one sample that was sequenced in a study of memory CD8 T cells in hepatitis C reinfection. Some clones are missing from TCRdb's copy, which holds only in-frame ones; the method was immunoSEQ multiplex PCR. The table lists 46,000 or so clones, nearly 90% of them singletons, with more than 0.6% in the top ten. The time point is: late/post reinfection, 12 to 24 weeks after detection. TCR sequencing was done directly ex vivo on sorted cells, without expansion in vitro. The specimen sequenced was naive CD8+ T cells sorted from blood. All receptors derive from a man aged 18 to 29 with hepatitis C virus infection.

The V call is TRBV6-6, the J call TRBJ2-7, with D possibly being TRBD1 (5 bases). CDR1 and CDR2 from the germline V gene are MNHNY and SVGAGI (reference sequence). The V end was cut by 5 bases, the J end by 5 bases, with 10 bases between. The CDR3 contains 12 residues. In DNA form, the CDR3 reads TGTGCCAGCAGTGGTGACAGTAACGAGCAGTACTTC. This gives the protein CASSGDSNEQYF.

This rearrangement joins TRBV28 to TRBJ2-1; 8 nucleotides agree with TRBD1. This CDR3 spans 14 amino acids. Losses at the gene ends were 6 bases for V and 5 bases for J; bases not matched to a gene: 6. Per germline, CDR1 MDHEN and CDR2 SYDVKM. The CDR3 nucleotides read TGTGCCAGCAGACGACAGGGGAGAAACAATGAGCAGTTCTTC. It is translated as CASRRQGRNNEQFF.

The rearrangement joins TRBV11-2 to TRBJ2-5; 9 bases agree with TRBD2. The CDR3 is made up of 16 amino acids. V lost 5 bases and J lost 2; bases outside the gene matches: 9. Germline CDR1 reads SGHAT; CDR2 reads FQNNGV. The CDR3 coding sequence is TGTGCCAGCAGCAGAGTAGCGGGGGTTCGACAAGAGACCCAGTACTTC. It yields the protein CASSRVAGVRQETQYF.

This clone was seen only once. V is TRBV27 and J is TRBJ2-3, with 9 positions matching TRBD1. This CDR3 contains 17 residues. Germline CDR1 MNHEY, CDR2 SMNVEV (reference sequence). V dropped 4 bases and J dropped 4; count of bases not matched to a gene: 12. The CDR3 spells CASSWGGTGQAADTQYF. The CDR3 DNA reads as TGTGCCAGCAGTTGGGGGGGGACAGGGCAGGCGGCAGATACGCAGTATTTT.

This chain joins TRBV29-1 and TRBJ2-7; 10 nucleotides line up with TRBD2. V lost 6 bases, J lost 1 base, and 3 bases stayed unmatched. Germline V gene lookup returns CDR1 SQVTM and CDR2 ANQGSEA. The CDR3 runs to 13 residues. The CDR3 spells CSVRTSGSYEQYF. The CDR3 DNA follows: TGCAGCGTCCGGACTAGCGGTTCCTACGAGCAGTACTTC.

The J gene is TRBJ1-1, the V gene TRBV27; no firm D call. V gave up 0 bases and J gave up 5 bases, with 7 bases separating them. Germline CDR1 reads MNHEY; CDR2 reads SMNVEV (reference sequence). The CDR3 is 13 residues long. The CDR3 bases are TGTGCCAGCAGTTTATCGAGTTTTACTGAAGCTTTCTTT. It encodes CASSLSSFTEAFF.

DNA of the CDR3: TGTGCCAGCAGCTCGGGACACCTGGAAGCTTTCTTT. Its protein is CASSSGHLEAFF. The chain has TRBV7-9 and TRBJ1-1, with a possible D match to TRBD1 (6 bases). V was cut by 4 bases and J by 8 bases, with 11 bases left in between. In germline, CDR1 is SEHNR, CDR2 FQNEAQ (reference sequence). The CDR3 has 12 residues.

V is TRBV7-9 and J is TRBJ2-1; the match to TRBD2 covers 12 bases. The CDR3 is made up of 15 amino acids. With V trimmed by 5 bases and J by 5 bases, 4 bases remained unmatched. Germline CDR1 reads SEHNR; CDR2 reads FQNEAQ (reference sequence). CDR3 sequence reads: CASSRLAGVDNEQFF. CDR3 coding DNA: TGTGCCAGCAGCCGACTAGCGGGGGTTGACAATGAGCAGTTCTTC.

The rearrangement joins TRBV28 to TRBJ1-5, with D hard to call. The V end was cut by 5 bases, the J end by 2 bases, with 13 bases between. The germline gives CDR1 MDHEN, CDR2 SYDVKM. This CDR3 contains 15 residues. This CDR3 is CASSPGLRGNQPQHF. For the CDR3, the DNA is TGTGCCAGCAGTCCGGGTCTACGGGGCAATCAGCCCCAGCATTTT.

This clone showed up just once. The chain joins TRBV9 to TRBJ2-5, with 8 bases fitting TRBD2. The CDR3 length is 15 residues. In germline, CDR1 is SGDLS, CDR2 YYNGEE. V shed 3 bases and J 5 bases; nucleotides not matched to a gene: 9. CDR3 sequence: CASSARTSSGETQYF. The CDR3 nucleotides read TGTGCCAGCAGCGCCCGGACTAGCTCAGGGGAGACCCAGTACTTC.

The J gene is TRBJ2-3, the V gene TRBV27, with 9 bases identical to TRBD2. V lost 6 bases, J lost 0 bases, and 7 bases stayed unmatched. The CDR3 contains 16 residues. Germline V gene lookup returns CDR1 MNHEY and CDR2 SMNVEV (reference sequence). This CDR3 reads CASSPGLAYSTDTQYF. The CDR3, as DNA: TGTGCCAGCAGCCCGGGACTAGCTTATAGCACAGATACGCAGTATTTT.

The gene calls are TRBV6-1 and TRBJ2-7; D is undetermined. The V and J ends lost 6 bases and 3 bases respectively, with 15 bases between them. The CDR3 is 14 residues long. Germline CDR1 and CDR2: MNHNS and SASEGT. CDR3 bases: TGTGCCAGCAGCTCACTCCTGAGTCACTACGAGCAGTACTTC. Its translation: CASSSLLSHYEQYF.

This clone was seen only once. V usage is TRBV27 and J usage is TRBJ1-1; TRBD1 agrees at 12 bases. Germline-derived CDR1 and CDR2 are MNHEY and SMNVEV (reference sequence). The V segment lost 5 bases and the J segment 6 bases; nucleotides outside the gene matches: 4. The CDR3 length is 14 residues. The CDR3 DNA sequence: TGTGCCAGCAGTGCGGGACAGGGGGCCCCTGAAGCTTTCTTT. This sequence encodes CASSAGQGAPEAFF.

The chain uses TRBV10-3 and TRBJ1-3, with no clear D. This CDR3 contains 15 residues. Germline CDR1 reads ENHRY; CDR2 reads SYGVKD. The germline V and J ends were trimmed by 4 bases and 6 bases, with 16 bases remaining between them. CDR3 in amino acids: CAISVGPGFANTIYF. In nucleotides, the CDR3 is TGTGCCATCAGTGTTGGCCCGGGGTTTGCAAACACCATATATTTT.

The chain uses TRBV7-2 and TRBJ2-2, with TRBD1 matching 11 bases. Germline lookup yields CDR1 SGHTA and CDR2 FQGNSA. V was pared by 5 bases and J by 3 bases, with 5 bases of the junction left unmatched. This CDR3 has 16 residues. The CDR3 DNA reads TGTGCCAGCAGCGCCGGACAGGGGGCTGACACCGGGGAGCTGTTTTTT. This codes for CASSAGQGADTGELFF.

The chain links TRBV5-1 to TRBJ1-2, with 8 bases matching TRBD1. CDR3 length equals 14 residues. V was clipped by 7 bases and J by 8 bases; unmatched bases: 13. CDR1 is SGHRS and CDR2 is YFSETQ in the germline V gene. The CDR3 DNA is TGCGCCAGCCAGTGGGATAGGACAGGGACAGGCTACACCTTC. Translation gives CASQWDRTGTGYTF.

The chain is built from TRBV5-4 and TRBJ2-1, with unresolved D. V gave up 3 bases and J gave up 5 bases, with 12 bases separating them. Germline V gives CDR1 SGHNT, CDR2 YYREEE (reference sequence). The CDR3 sequence is 14 residues long. CDR3 bases: TGTGCCAGCAGCTACCTGGCCGGAGACAATGAGCAGTTCTTC. Its translation is CASSYLAGDNEQFF.

This clone was observed once. The chain is built from TRBV14 and TRBJ1-2, with D perhaps TRBD1 (6 bases). Looked up from germline, CDR1 is SGHDN and CDR2 is FVKESK. This CDR3 contains 14 residues. The V and J ends lost 4 bases and 8 bases respectively, with 17 bases between them. The CDR3 DNA is TGTGCCAGCAGCCTATTCCGGGACACCCGAGGCTACACCTTC. Its protein is CASSLFRDTRGYTF.

The genes are TRBV6-5 and TRBJ1-2; TRBD1 matches 8 bases. Trimming at V came to 4 bases and at J to 6 bases, leaving 7 bases not matched to a gene. Germline CDR1 reads MNHEY; CDR2 reads SVGAGI. This CDR3 has 14 residues. CDR3 in amino acids: CASSSPGQVDGYTF. CDR3 nucleotide sequence: TGTGCCAGCAGTTCCCCGGGACAGGTAGATGGCTACACCTTC.

CDR3 protein: CASSSRWFSYEQYF. The DNA for the CDR3 is TGTGCCAGCAGTTCCAGGTGGTTCTCCTACGAGCAGTACTTC. The genes are TRBV28 and TRBJ2-7, with D uncertain. CDR3 length: 14 residues. Germline loops: CDR1 MDHEN, CDR2 SYDVKM. V was trimmed by 4 bases and J by 0 bases, leaving 10 bases between them.

The genes are TRBV7-2 and TRBJ2-3; tentatively, D is TRBD2 (7 bases). V was trimmed by 4 bases and J by 6 bases, leaving 17 bases between them. The CDR3 loop spans 15 amino acids. The germline V gene has CDR1 SGHTA and CDR2 FQGNSA. The CDR3: CASSSQRGGVDTQYF. As DNA, the CDR3 is TGTGCCAGCAGCTCCCAAAGAGGGGGGGTGGATACGCAGTATTTT.

The chain is built from TRBV4-1 and TRBJ1-1; tentative D call: TRBD1 (6 bases). Trimming cost V 1 base and J 4 bases, with 16 bases left between them. CDR3 length: 16 amino acids. From germline, CDR1 is MGHRA and CDR2 YSYEKL. CDR3 sequence reads: CASSQGVQGGSTEAFF. DNA of the CDR3: TGCGCCAGCAGCCAAGGGGTACAGGGTGGTAGCACTGAAGCTTTCTTT.

V and J are TRBV7-9 and TRBJ2-5; tentative D call: TRBD1 (5 bases). The J call may be in error: the DNA end matches TRBJ2-7 better. This CDR3 contains 12 residues. Germline lookup yields CDR1 SEHNR and CDR2 FQNEAQ (reference sequence). For the CDR3, the DNA is TGTGCCAGCAGCTCAGACAGTCGCGAGCAGTACTTC. It is translated as CASSSDSREQYF.

V usage is TRBV6-5 and J usage is TRBJ1-1; D not resolved. Per germline, CDR1 MNHEY and CDR2 SVGAGI. This CDR3 spans 15 amino acids. Trimming removed 5 bases from V and 0 bases from J, with 13 bases in between. This CDR3 is CASSRGRGLNTEAFF. The CDR3 DNA follows: TGTGCCAGCAGTCGTGGGAGAGGCCTGAACACTGAAGCTTTCTTT.

The chain recombines TRBV29-1 with TRBJ2-3, with a tentative D call TRBD2 (5 bases). Trimming took 4 bases from V and 4 from J, leaving 15 bases between them. This CDR3 has 14 residues. CDR1 SQVTM and CDR2 ANQGSEA come from the germline V gene. The CDR3 spells CSVGLDPGADTQYF. The CDR3 DNA reads TGCAGCGTTGGACTCGACCCCGGGGCAGATACGCAGTATTTT.

V usage is TRBV28 and J usage is TRBJ2-7; 16 positions agree with TRBD2. Per the germline V gene, CDR1 is MDHEN and CDR2 is SYDVKM. The CDR3 is made up of 18 amino acids. The ends lost 6 bases at V and 4 bases at J; junction bases unmatched: 12. This CDR3 reads CASRFRVGLAGGEYEQYF. The CDR3 region has the DNA TGTGCCAGCAGGTTTAGAGTGGGACTAGCGGGAGGGGAGTACGAGCAGTACTTC.

The gene calls are TRBV19 and TRBJ2-2; D may be TRBD1 (5 bases). V gave up 3 bases and J gave up 0 bases, with 11 bases separating them. CDR3 size: 16 residues. Germline V gene lookup returns CDR1 LNHDA and CDR2 SQIVND (reference sequence). The CDR3 spells CASSILTVANTGELFF. The CDR3 region has the DNA TGTGCCAGTAGTATCCTGACAGTGGCGAACACCGGGGAGCTGTTTTTT.

The rearrangement uses TRBV5-1 and TRBJ1-6; D ambiguous. Trimming shortened V by 4 bases and J by 8 bases, and 16 bases separated the two germline ends. Looked up from germline, CDR1 is SGHRS and CDR2 is YFSETQ. The length of the CDR3 is 15 residues. The CDR3, as DNA: TGCGCCAGCAGCCCCCTTCCAGGTTACGATTCACCCCTCCACTTT. This encodes CASSPLPGYDSPLHF.

CDR3 protein: CASSSPRGTGADTQYF. The CDR3 DNA reads TGTGCCAGCAGCTCCCCGCGAGGGACTGGCGCAGATACGCAGTATTTT. The chain recombines TRBV7-9 with TRBJ2-3; D possibly corresponds to TRBD2 (6 bases). V shed 4 bases and J shed 4 bases, with 18 bases lying between them. The CDR3 is 16 residues long. From germline, CDR1 is SEHNR and CDR2 FQNEAQ (reference sequence). The full variable domain, in which reference TRBV7-9 and TRBJ2-3 provide the parts outside the CDR3, is DTGVSQNPRHKITKRGQNVTFRCDPISEHNRLYWYRQTLGQGPEFLTYFQNEAQLEKSRLLSDRFSAERPKGSFSTLEIQRTEQGDSAMYLCASSSPRGTGADTQYFGPGTRLTVL.

J is TRBJ2-1 and V is TRBV6-1; 7 positions match TRBD2. From germline, CDR1 is MNHNS and CDR2 SASEGT. CDR3 length: 15 amino acids. V was clipped by 7 bases and J by 0 bases; unmatched bases: 6. The CDR3 DNA reads TGTGCCAGCACCGGGAGGATTAGCTCCTACAATGAGCAGTTCTTC. As protein: CASTGRISSYNEQFF.

This chain connects TRBV5-4 to TRBJ2-1; 14 nucleotides line up with TRBD2. The ends lost 4 bases at V and 1 base at J; junction bases unmatched: 13. The CDR3 contains 20 residues. Per the germline V gene, CDR1 is SGHNT and CDR2 is YYREEE (reference sequence). The CDR3 loop is CASSPGLAGGWRMSYNEQFF. The CDR3 region has the DNA TGTGCCAGCAGCCCTGGACTAGCGGGGGGATGGCGGATGTCCTACAATGAGCAGTTCTTC.

This sequence joins TRBV29-1 and TRBJ2-5; maybe TRBD1 (5 bases). Looked up from germline, CDR1 is SQVTM and CDR2 is ANQGSEA. V was trimmed by 2 bases and J by 2 bases, leaving 12 bases between them. This CDR3 spans 14 amino acids. CDR3 region: CSVEITGYQETQYF. CDR3 nucleotides: TGCAGCGTTGAAATAACAGGATATCAAGAGACCCAGTACTTC. The variable domain in full, with the rest retrieved from reference TRBV29-1 and TRBJ2-5, is SAVISQKPSRDICQRGTSLTIQCQVDSQVTMMFWYRQQPGQSLTLIATANQGSEATYESGFVIDKFPISRPNLTFSTLTVSNMSPEDSSIYLCSVEITGYQETQYFGPGTRLLVL.